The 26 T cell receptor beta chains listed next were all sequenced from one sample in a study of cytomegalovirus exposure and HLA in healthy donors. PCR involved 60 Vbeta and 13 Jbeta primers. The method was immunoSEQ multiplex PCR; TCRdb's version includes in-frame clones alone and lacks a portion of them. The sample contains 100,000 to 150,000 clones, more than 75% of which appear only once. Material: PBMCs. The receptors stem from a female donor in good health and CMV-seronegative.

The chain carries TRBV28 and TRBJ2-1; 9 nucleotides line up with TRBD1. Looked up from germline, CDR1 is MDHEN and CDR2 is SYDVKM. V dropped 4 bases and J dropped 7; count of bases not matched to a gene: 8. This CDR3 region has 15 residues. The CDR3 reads CASSSRRDRGNEQFF. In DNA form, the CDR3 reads TGTGCCAGCAGTTCCAGACGCGACAGGGGGAATGAGCAGTTCTTC.

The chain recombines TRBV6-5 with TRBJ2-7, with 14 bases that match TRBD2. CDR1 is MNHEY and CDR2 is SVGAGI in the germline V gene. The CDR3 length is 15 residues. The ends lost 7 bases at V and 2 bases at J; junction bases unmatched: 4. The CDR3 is CASTGLAGGAYEQYF. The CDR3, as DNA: TGTGCCAGCACTGGACTAGCGGGAGGAGCCTACGAGCAGTACTTC.

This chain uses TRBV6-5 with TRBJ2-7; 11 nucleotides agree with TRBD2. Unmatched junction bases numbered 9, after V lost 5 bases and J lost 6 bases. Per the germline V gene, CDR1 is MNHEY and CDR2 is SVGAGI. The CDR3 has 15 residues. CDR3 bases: TGTGCCAGCAGTGGTAGCGGGAGGGCCCAAGTCGAGCAGTACTTC. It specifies CASSGSGRAQVEQYF.

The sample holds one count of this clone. Here the CDR3 DNA reads TGTGCCAGCAGCTCCCTTCTTGTGGGATTAGGGGGCACCGGGGAGCTGTTTTTT. Protein sequence: CASSSLLVGLGGTGELFF. V is TRBV7-2 and J is TRBJ2-2, with D possibly matching TRBD1 (6 bases). The CDR3 contains 18 residues. V was pared by 4 bases and J by 4 bases, with 22 bases between. Germline V gives CDR1 SGHTA, CDR2 FQGNSA.

The CDR3 sequence: CAIRTPGYEQYF. CDR3 in DNA: TGTGCCATCAGGACTCCCGGGTACGAGCAGTACTTC. The V call is TRBV10-3, the J call TRBJ2-7; D unresolved. This CDR3 region has 12 residues. CDR1 and CDR2 (germline): ENHRY, SYGVKD. Trimming pared 6 bases from V and 4 bases from J, leaving 10 bases between.

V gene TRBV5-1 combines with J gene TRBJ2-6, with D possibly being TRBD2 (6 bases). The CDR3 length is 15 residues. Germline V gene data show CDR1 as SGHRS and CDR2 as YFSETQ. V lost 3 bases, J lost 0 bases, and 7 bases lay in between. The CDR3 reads CASSSTSSGANVLTF. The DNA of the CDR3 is TGCGCCAGCAGCTCGACTAGCTCTGGGGCCAACGTCCTGACTTTC.

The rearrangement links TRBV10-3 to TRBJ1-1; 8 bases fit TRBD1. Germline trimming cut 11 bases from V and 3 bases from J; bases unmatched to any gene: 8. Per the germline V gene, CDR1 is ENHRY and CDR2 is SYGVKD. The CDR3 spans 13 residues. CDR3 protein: CAANHRGDTEAFF. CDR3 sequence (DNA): TGTGCCGCTAATCACAGGGGGGACACTGAAGCTTTCTTT.

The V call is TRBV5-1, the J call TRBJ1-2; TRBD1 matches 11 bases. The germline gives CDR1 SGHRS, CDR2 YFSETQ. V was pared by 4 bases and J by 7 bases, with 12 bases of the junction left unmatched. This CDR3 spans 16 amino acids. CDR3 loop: CASSPSGTGGMSGYTF. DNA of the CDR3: TGCGCCAGCAGCCCATCCGGGACAGGGGGGATGAGTGGCTACACCTTC.

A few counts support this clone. The CDR3 DNA is TGTGCCACCAGCAAACACCCCTACGAGCAGTACTTC. Amino acid sequence: CATSKHPYEQYF. This chain uses TRBV15 with TRBJ2-7; D gene unclear. CDR3 length equals 12 residues. Trimming pared 4 bases from V and 2 bases from J, leaving 6 bases between. The germline CDR1 and CDR2 sequences are LNHNV and YYDKDF (reference sequence).

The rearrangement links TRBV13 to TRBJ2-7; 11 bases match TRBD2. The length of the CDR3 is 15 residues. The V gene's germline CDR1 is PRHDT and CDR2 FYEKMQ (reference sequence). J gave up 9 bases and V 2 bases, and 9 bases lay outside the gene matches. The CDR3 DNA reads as TGTGCCAGCAGCTTATTAGCGGGGGGGGACTACCCGCAGTACTTC. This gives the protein CASSLLAGGDYPQYF.

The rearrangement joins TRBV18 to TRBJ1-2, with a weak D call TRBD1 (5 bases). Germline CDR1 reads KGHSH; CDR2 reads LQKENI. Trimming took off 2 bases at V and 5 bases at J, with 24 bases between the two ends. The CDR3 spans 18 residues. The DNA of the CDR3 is TGTGCCAGCTCACCAAGAGTCGCGACAGCTCGCGACGGATATGGCTACACCTTC. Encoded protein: CASSPRVATARDGYGYTF. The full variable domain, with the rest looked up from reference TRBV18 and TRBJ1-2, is NAGVMQNPRHLVRRRGQEARLRCSPMKGHSHVYWYRQLPEEGLKFMVYLQKENIIDESGMPKERFSAEFPKEGPSILRIQQVVRGDSAAYFCASSPRVATARDGYGYTFGSGTRLTVV.

CDR3 nucleotide sequence: TGTGCCAGCAGTGGGGCCCCAGTCGGCTCCTACAATGAGCAGTTCTTC. This gives the protein CASSGAPVGSYNEQFF. The V and J genes are TRBV6-1 and TRBJ2-1; D is unresolved. This CDR3 contains 16 residues. V was clipped by 4 bases and J by 0 bases, with 13 bases between them. Per germline, CDR1 MNHNS and CDR2 SASEGT.

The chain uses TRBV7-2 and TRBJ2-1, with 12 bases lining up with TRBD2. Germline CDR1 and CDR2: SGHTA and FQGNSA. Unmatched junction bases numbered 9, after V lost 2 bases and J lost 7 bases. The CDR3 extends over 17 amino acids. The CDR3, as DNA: TGTGCCAGCAGCTTATTCCCCCCTAGCGGGGGGGGGAATGAGCAGTTCTTC. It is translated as CASSLFPPSGGGNEQFF.

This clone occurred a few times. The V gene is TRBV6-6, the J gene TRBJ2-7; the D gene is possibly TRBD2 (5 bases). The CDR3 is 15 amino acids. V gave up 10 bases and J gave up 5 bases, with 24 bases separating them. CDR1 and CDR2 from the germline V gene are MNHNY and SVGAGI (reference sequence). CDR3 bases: TGTGCCACGTCCGGGCGGGTGGAATTATTCGACGAGCAGTACTTC. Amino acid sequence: CATSGRVELFDEQYF.

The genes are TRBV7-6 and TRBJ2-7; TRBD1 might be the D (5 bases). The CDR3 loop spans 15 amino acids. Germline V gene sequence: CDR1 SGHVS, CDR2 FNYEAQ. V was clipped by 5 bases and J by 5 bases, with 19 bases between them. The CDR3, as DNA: TGTGCCAGCAGCCCCTTTGGTCCAGGGCTGGACGAGCAGTACTTC. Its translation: CASSPFGPGLDEQYF.

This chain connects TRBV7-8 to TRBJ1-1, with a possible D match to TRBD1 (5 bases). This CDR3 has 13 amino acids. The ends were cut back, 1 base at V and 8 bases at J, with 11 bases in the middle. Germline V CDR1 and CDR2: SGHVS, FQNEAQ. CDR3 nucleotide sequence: TGTGCCAGCAGCTTAGAAAGGGGCAGGGAAGCTTTCTTT. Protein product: CASSLERGREAFF.

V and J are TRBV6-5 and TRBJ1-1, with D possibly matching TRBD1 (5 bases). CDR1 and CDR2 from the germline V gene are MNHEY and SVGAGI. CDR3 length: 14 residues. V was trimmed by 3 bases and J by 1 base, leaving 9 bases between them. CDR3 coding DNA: TGTGCCAGCAGTTATAGGGGCCAGAACACTGAAGCTTTCTTT. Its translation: CASSYRGQNTEAFF.

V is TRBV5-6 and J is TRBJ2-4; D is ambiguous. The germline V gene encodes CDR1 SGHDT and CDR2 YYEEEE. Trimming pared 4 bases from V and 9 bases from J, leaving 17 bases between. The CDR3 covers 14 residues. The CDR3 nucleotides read TGTGCCAGCAGCGCTCGGAGTGGCATTGGCATTCAGTACTTC. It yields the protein CASSARSGIGIQYF. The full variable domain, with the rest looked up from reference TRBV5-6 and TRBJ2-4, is DAGVTQSPTHLIKTRGQQVTLRCSPKSGHDTVSWYQQALGQGPQFIFQYYEEEERQRGNFPDRFSGHQFPNYSSELNVNALLLGDSALYLCASSARSGIGIQYFGAGTRLSVL.

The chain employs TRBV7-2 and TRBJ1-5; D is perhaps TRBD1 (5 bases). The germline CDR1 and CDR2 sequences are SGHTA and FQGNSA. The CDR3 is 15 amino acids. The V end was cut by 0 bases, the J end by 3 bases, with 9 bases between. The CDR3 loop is CASSLARVYNQPQHF. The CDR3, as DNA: TGTGCCAGCAGCTTAGCCAGGGTGTACAATCAGCCCCAGCATTTT.

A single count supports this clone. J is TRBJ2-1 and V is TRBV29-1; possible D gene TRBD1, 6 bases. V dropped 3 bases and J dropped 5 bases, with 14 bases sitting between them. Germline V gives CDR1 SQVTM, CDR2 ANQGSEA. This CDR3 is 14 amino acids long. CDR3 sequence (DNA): TGCAGCGTTGATTCGGACAGAAGGGACAATGAGCAGTTCTTC. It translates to CSVDSDRRDNEQFF.

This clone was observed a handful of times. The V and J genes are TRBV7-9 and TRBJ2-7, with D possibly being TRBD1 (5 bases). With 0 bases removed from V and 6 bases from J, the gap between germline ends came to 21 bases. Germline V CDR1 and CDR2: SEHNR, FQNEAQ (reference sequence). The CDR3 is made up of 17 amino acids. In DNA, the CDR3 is TGTGCCAGCAGCTTAGCTCTAGTAGCCCGGCGCCAGGGCGAGCAGTACTTC. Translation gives CASSLALVARRQGEQYF.

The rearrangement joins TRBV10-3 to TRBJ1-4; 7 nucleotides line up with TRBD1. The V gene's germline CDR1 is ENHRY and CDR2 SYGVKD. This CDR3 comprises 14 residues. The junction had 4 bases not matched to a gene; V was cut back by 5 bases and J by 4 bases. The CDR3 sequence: CAISPGGNNEKLFF. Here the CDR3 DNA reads TGTGCCATCAGTCCAGGGGGAAATAATGAAAAACTGTTTTTT.

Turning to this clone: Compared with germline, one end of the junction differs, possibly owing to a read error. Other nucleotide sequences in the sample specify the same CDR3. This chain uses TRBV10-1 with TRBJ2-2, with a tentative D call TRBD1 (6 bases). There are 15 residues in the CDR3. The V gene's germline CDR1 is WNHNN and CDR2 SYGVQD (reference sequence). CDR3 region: CASSEGDTPPGELFF. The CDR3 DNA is TGTGCCAGCAGTGAGGGGGACACCCCGCCGGGGGAGCTGTTTTTT.

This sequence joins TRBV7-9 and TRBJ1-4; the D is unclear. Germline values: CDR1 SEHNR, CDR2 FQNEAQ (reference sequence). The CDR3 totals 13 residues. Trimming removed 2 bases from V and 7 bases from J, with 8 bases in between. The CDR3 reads CASSLSVAEKLFF. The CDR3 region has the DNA TGTGCCAGCAGCTTAAGCGTTGCTGAAAAACTGTTTTTT.

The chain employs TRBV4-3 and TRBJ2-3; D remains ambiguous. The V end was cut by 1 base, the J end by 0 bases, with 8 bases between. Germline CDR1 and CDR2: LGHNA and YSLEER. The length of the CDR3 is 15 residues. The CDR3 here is CASSQAPRSTDTQYF. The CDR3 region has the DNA TGCGCCAGCAGCCAAGCCCCGCGAAGCACAGATACGCAGTATTTT.

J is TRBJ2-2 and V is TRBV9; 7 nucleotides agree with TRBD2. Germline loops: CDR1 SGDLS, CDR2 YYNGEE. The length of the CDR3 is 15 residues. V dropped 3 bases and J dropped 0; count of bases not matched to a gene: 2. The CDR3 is CASSASGTNTGELFF. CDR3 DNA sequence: TGTGCCAGCAGCGCGAGCGGGACGAACACCGGGGAGCTGTTTTTT.